Many counts were recorded for the clone carrying this T cell receptor beta chain. The germline gives CDR1 SGHAT, CDR2 FQDESV (reference sequence). This CDR3 is built from 15 residues. V trimming: 5 bases; J trimming: 3 bases; junction bases outside the gene matches: 6. The sample belongs to a study of T cell repertoires in cytomegalovirus infection. One entry per CDR3 protein, called by TCRdb with MiXCR from the reads. Among 500,000 to 600,000 distinct CDR3 sequences listed, approximately 15% were seen once. The sequencing sample was made of CD8+ T cells from PBMCs. This chain uses TRBV11-1 with TRBJ2-1, with 8 bases identical to TRBD2. This clonotype was sampled from a human donor in good health (CMV status not recorded). Some clones in this sample may be carry-over from other donors' samples. The CDR3 loop is CASSPRGGLYNEQFF. As DNA, the CDR3 is TGTGCCAGCAGCCCCCGGGGGGGCCTCTACAATGAGCAGTTCTTC.